This T cell receptor (beta chain) was retrieved from a study of T cells after yellow fever vaccination. General study points: Bulk-population clonotypes that are abundant could appear as contaminants in FACS-sorted repertoires. Post-booster repertoires contained most primary-vaccination clones again (roughly 97% CD4, around 89% CD8).

Notes on this clonotype: Its antigen is unidentified.

TCRdb processed the 5' RACE reads anew with MiXCR; each CDR3 protein has one entry. The sample consists of 150,000 to 200,000 distinct CDR3 sequences, approximately 9.9% of them appearing once. The starting material was CD8+ T cells sorted from PBMCs, obtained 45 days after the yellow fever booster vaccination. The sequence was collected from a man aged 18 to 30 who received the YFV17D yellow fever vaccine.

The CDR3 DNA sequence: TGCAGCGCAGGGCAGGTCCCCAACACTGAAGCTTTCTTT. Translation: CSAGQVPNTEAFF. The chain recombines TRBV29-1 with TRBJ1-1; possible D gene TRBD1, 5 bases. The CDR3 totals 13 residues. V was clipped by 7 bases and J by 2 bases, with 14 bases between them. Germline V CDR1 and CDR2: SQVTM, ANQGSEA. Complete variable domain (other parts from reference TRBV29-1 and TRBJ1-1): SAVISQKPSRDICQRGTSLTIQCQVDSQVTMMFWYRQQPGQSLTLIATANQGSEATYESGFVIDKFPISRPNLTFSTLTVSNMSPEDSSIYLCSAGQVPNTEAFFGQGTRLTVV.